The TCR beta chain described here comes from a study of blood T cell repertoires in COVID-19. Study as a whole: Specimens from acute and convalescent COVID-19 originated in the United States, Italy and Spain. PBMCs, B-cell-depleted T cells, or T cells were the source of the cDNA or gDNA that made up the material.

Data came from immunoSEQ multiplex PCR; TCRdb stores just in-frame clones and leaves some out. Of roughly 250,000 clones listed, around 86% were seen once; the top ten hold roughly an eighth. The sequence derives from a woman aged 55-69 years with active or convalescent COVID-19. The specimen was peripheral blood.

The CDR3 nucleotides read TGTGCCAGCAGTGAGTTTGGGACAGATAATTCACCCCTCCACTTT. Its protein is CASSEFGTDNSPLHF. The chain has TRBV25-1 and TRBJ1-6; 7 bases are a match to TRBD1. This CDR3 comprises 15 residues. V was pared by 3 bases and J by 5 bases, with 4 bases of the junction left unmatched. From germline, CDR1 is MGHDK and CDR2 SYGVNS.